Listed here are 23 T cell receptor beta chains from one sample, sequenced in a study of a mutant IDH1 vaccine in newly diagnosed glioma. Sequenced by immunoSEQ multiplex PCR; TCRdb stores in-frame clones only, minus some. The table has about 37,000 clones, roughly four fifths seen once. Time point in this sample: week 5, during vaccination. A 20-mer mutant IDH1 peptide at 300 ug was injected subcutaneously with topical imiquimod. For these TCRs, the target antigens are not known. This material consisted of PBMCs, taken from a glioma patient whose treatment included an IDH1 peptide vaccine. These receptors came from a man younger than 45 with glioma.

The chain carries TRBV12-5 and TRBJ2-2; unclear D gene. CDR3 length: 15 residues. Germline CDR1 reads LGHNT; CDR2 reads FRNRAP. V lost 2 bases to trimming and J lost 2 bases, with 9 bases between them. The CDR3 DNA reads TGTGCTAGTGGTTTGTTTGTTGACAACACCGGGGAGCTGTTTTTT. Translation: CASGLFVDNTGELFF.

The V call is TRBV5-1, the J call TRBJ1-4; D remains unclear. V dropped 4 bases and J dropped 1 base, with 5 bases sitting between them. This CDR3 has 13 amino acids. The germline V gene has CDR1 SGHRS and CDR2 YFSETQ. The CDR3 spells CASSGETNEKLFF. DNA of the CDR3: TGCGCCAGCAGCGGAGAAACTAATGAAAAACTGTTTTTT.

CDR3 amino acids: CASSLETYQETQYF. CDR3 sequence (DNA): TGTGCCAGCAGCTTAGAGACGTACCAAGAGACCCAGTACTTC. The chain has TRBV11-2 and TRBJ2-5, with D hard to call. V was trimmed by 0 bases and J by 0 bases, leaving 5 bases between them. The CDR3 sequence is 14 residues long. Germline V gives CDR1 SGHAT, CDR2 FQNNGV.

The chain uses TRBV6-5 and TRBJ2-2, with D unresolved. V was trimmed by 0 bases and J by 6 bases, leaving 8 bases between them. The CDR3 totals 14 residues. The V gene's germline CDR1 is MNHEY and CDR2 SVGAGI. The CDR3, as DNA: TGTGCCAGCAGTTACTCCCTCCAGGCCGGGGAGCTGTTTTTT. Translated: CASSYSLQAGELFF.

The chain links TRBV6-5 to TRBJ1-5, with D unresolved. The CDR3 spans 15 residues. Germline V gene sequence: CDR1 MNHEY, CDR2 SVGAGI. Trimming pared 7 bases from V and 0 bases from J, leaving 13 bases between. Written as DNA, the CDR3 is TGTGCCAGCACCAAGGCAGCGTATAGCAATCAGCCCCAGCATTTT. It codes for CASTKAAYSNQPQHF.

The V call is TRBV13, the J call TRBJ1-1, with D possibly being TRBD1 (5 bases). Germline CDR1 reads PRHDT; CDR2 reads FYEKMQ (reference sequence). This CDR3 region has 16 residues. The germline V and J ends were trimmed by 4 bases and 0 bases, with 15 bases remaining between them. The CDR3 loop reads CASSSARGSMNTEAFF. The CDR3, as DNA: TGTGCCAGCAGCTCTGCACGGGGGTCGATGAACACTGAAGCTTTCTTT.

This chain joins TRBV29-1 and TRBJ2-1, with D maybe TRBD2 (6 bases). The CDR3 is made up of 13 amino acids. The germline V gene has CDR1 SQVTM and CDR2 ANQGSEA. V lost 4 bases and J 5 bases, leaving 12 bases between the germline ends. The CDR3 DNA is TGCAGCGTTGTTACGGGGGTAAACAATGAGCAGTTCTTC. Its translation is CSVVTGVNNEQFF.

The V and J genes are TRBV14 and TRBJ2-3; D is unresolved. The V end lost 1 base, the J end lost 7 bases, and 9 bases lay between the germline ends. The CDR3 length is 13 residues. Germline-derived CDR1 and CDR2 are SGHDN and FVKESK. The CDR3 sequence: CASSQVEFNTQYF. Here the CDR3 DNA reads TGTGCCAGCAGCCAAGTCGAGTTTAATACGCAGTATTTT.

The chain uses TRBV5-6 and TRBJ1-2; 10 nucleotides agree with TRBD1. The V and J ends lost 7 bases and 6 bases, in that order; junction bases with no gene match: 9. The germline V gene encodes CDR1 SGHDT and CDR2 YYEEEE. This CDR3 contains 14 residues. This CDR3 is CASSTGGSWHGYTF. The CDR3 DNA follows: TGTGCCAGCTCGACAGGGGGCTCTTGGCATGGCTACACCTTC.

V usage is TRBV5-1 and J usage is TRBJ2-3, with a tentative D call TRBD2 (6 bases). The ends were cut back, 0 bases at V and 4 bases at J, with 12 bases in the middle. The germline V gene has CDR1 SGHRS and CDR2 YFSETQ. This CDR3 contains 15 residues. CDR3 nucleotide sequence: TGCGCCAGCAGCTTGGTGACCGGGAGACCAGATACGCAGTATTTT. The encoded protein is CASSLVTGRPDTQYF.

J is TRBJ1-5 and V is TRBV19; a weak D match, TRBD1 (5 bases). The CDR3 has 14 amino acids. The germline V gene encodes CDR1 LNHDA and CDR2 SQIVND (reference sequence). V lost 6 bases, J lost 2 bases, and 11 bases lay in between. The CDR3: CASSLKGRNQPQHF. Here the CDR3 DNA reads TGTGCCAGTAGCTTGAAGGGGCGCAATCAGCCCCAGCATTTT.

J is TRBJ2-5 and V is TRBV6-1, with TRBD2 matching over 13 bases. The CDR3 spans 17 residues. The ends lost 4 bases at V and 4 bases at J; junction bases unmatched: 9. CDR1 and CDR2 from the germline V gene are MNHNS and SASEGT. The CDR3 DNA sequence: TGTGCCAGCAGTGGGACTAGCGGGGGCCCAACAGCAGAGACCCAGTACTTC. It specifies CASSGTSGGPTAETQYF.

The chain employs TRBV5-1 and TRBJ2-1, with 9 bases aligning to TRBD2. This CDR3 has 14 amino acids. Per germline, CDR1 SGHRS and CDR2 YFSETQ. V lost 0 bases, J lost 9 bases, and 4 bases stayed unmatched. The CDR3 DNA reads TGCGCCAGCAGCTTGGGTCTAGCGGGGATTGAGCAGTTCTTC. Translating it yields CASSLGLAGIEQFF.

The chain has TRBV10-3 and TRBJ2-1; perhaps TRBD1 as D (5 bases). The germline V and J ends were trimmed by 4 bases and 10 bases, with 8 bases remaining between them. The CDR3 covers 11 residues. The germline gives CDR1 ENHRY, CDR2 SYGVKD. The CDR3 region has the DNA TGTGCCATCAGTGGCGGACAAGAGCAGTTCTTC. The encoded protein is CAISGGQEQFF.

This clone was seen only a few times. V gene TRBV28 combines with J gene TRBJ1-5; D gene unclear. V lost 7 bases and J 3 bases, leaving 7 bases between the germline ends. Germline CDR1 and CDR2: MDHEN and SYDVKM. The CDR3 covers 12 residues. CDR3 sequence: CASKRSNQPQHF. The CDR3 DNA reads TGTGCCAGCAAACGGTCCAATCAGCCCCAGCATTTT.

The rearrangement joins TRBV2 to TRBJ1-1, with D tentatively TRBD1 (5 bases). This CDR3 is 15 amino acids long. The germline gives CDR1 SNHLY, CDR2 FYNNEI. Trimming left V 1 base short and J 0 bases short, with 9 bases between. For the CDR3, the DNA is TGTGCCAGCAGTGAAGGCAGGGTCATGAACACTGAAGCTTTCTTT. It codes for CASSEGRVMNTEAFF.

The chain combines TRBV7-9 with TRBJ1-6; D gene unclear. Germline lookup yields CDR1 SEHNR and CDR2 FQNEAQ (reference sequence). Deletions cut 3 bases from V and 11 bases from J, with 8 bases between. The CDR3 is 12 amino acids. The CDR3 DNA reads TGTGCCAGCAGCTTCGAGGAACCACCCCTCCACTTT. Translating gives CASSFEEPPLHF.

The chain joins TRBV2 to TRBJ2-1; 10 nucleotides match TRBD2. The CDR3 runs to 13 residues. Germline V lookup: CDR1 SNHLY, CDR2 FYNNEI. V lost 7 bases, J lost 6 bases, and 3 bases stayed unmatched. CDR3 sequence: CASTSGRANEQFF. DNA for the CDR3: TGTGCCAGCACCAGCGGGAGGGCCAATGAGCAGTTCTTC.

The chain uses TRBV5-1 and TRBJ2-3, with 8 bases lining up with TRBD1. The V and J ends lost 3 bases and 6 bases, in that order; junction bases with no gene match: 3. The length of the CDR3 is 13 residues. Per germline, CDR1 SGHRS and CDR2 YFSETQ. The CDR3 DNA follows: TGCGCCAGCAGCTGGACAGGGCGGGATACGCAGTATTTT. Its translation: CASSWTGRDTQYF.

The chain links TRBV5-4 to TRBJ1-1, with D hard to call. The CDR3 contains 14 residues. V was pared by 4 bases and J by 11 bases, with 21 bases between. Germline V gives CDR1 SGHNT, CDR2 YYREEE (reference sequence). The CDR3 loop reads CASSPLSRTTVAFF. CDR3 coding DNA: TGTGCCAGCAGCCCATTGTCCCGAACGACTGTGGCTTTCTTT.

J is TRBJ2-3 and V is TRBV19, with TRBD2 identical over 9 bases. Germline CDR1 and CDR2: LNHDA and SQIVND (reference sequence). Trimming cost V 3 bases and J 3 bases; bases outside gene matches: 7. The CDR3 extends over 16 amino acids. The CDR3 bases are TGTGCCAGTAGTATCGTGGCGGGAGGGCCGACAGATACGCAGTATTTT. It yields the protein CASSIVAGGPTDTQYF.

This clone was seen only a few times. This sequence joins TRBV6-1 and TRBJ1-1, with a tentative D call TRBD1 (6 bases). The CDR3 totals 16 residues. V was cut by 4 bases and J by 3 bases, with 18 bases left in between. The germline V gene has CDR1 MNHNS and CDR2 SASEGT. The DNA for the CDR3 is TGTGCCAGCAGTGCCACCTCCCGGGGGCCGCACACTGAAGCTTTCTTT. Its protein is CASSATSRGPHTEAFF.

The chain employs TRBV7-9 and TRBJ2-6, with 7 bases matching TRBD1. The CDR3 loop spans 16 amino acids. Germline lookup yields CDR1 SEHNR and CDR2 FQNEAQ (reference sequence). V trimming: 4 bases; J trimming: 0 bases; junction bases outside the gene matches: 3. The CDR3 sequence: CASSWDRDSGANVLTF. The CDR3 nucleotides are TGTGCCAGCAGCTGGGACAGAGACTCTGGGGCCAACGTCCTGACTTTC. Full variable domain (rest looked up from reference TRBV7-9 and TRBJ2-6): DTGVSQNPRHKITKRGQNVTFRCDPISEHNRLYWYRQTLGQGPEFLTYFQNEAQLEKSRLLSDRFSAERPKGSFSTLEIQRTEQGDSAMYLCASSWDRDSGANVLTFGAGSRLTVL.